The entry below describes one T cell receptor (beta chain). The data belong to a study of blood T cell repertoires in COVID-19. Overall study: From T cells, B-cell-depleted T cells, or PBMCs came the material, which was cDNA or gDNA.

Original handling: Reference gene primer amplification gave estimated nucleated cell counts. Method: immunoSEQ multiplex PCR; TCRdb's copy keeps in-frame clones and lacks some. From that table come the V and J calls and clone size; the DNA was used to work out D and trimming. The table records about 65,000 clones, about nine tenths of them present only once. Germline CDR1 and CDR2: MNHNS and SASEGT. V lost 2 bases to trimming and J lost 2 bases, with 10 bases between them. The CDR3 spans 15 residues. This clonotype originated in a man aged 60-69 years with acute or convalescent COVID-19. Sample: peripheral blood. V gene TRBV6-1 combines with J gene TRBJ1-3; D is ambiguous. CDR3 bases: TGTGCCAGCAGTGAAATCCTAGGAGCTGGAAACACCATATATTTT. Its translation: CASSEILGAGNTIYF.